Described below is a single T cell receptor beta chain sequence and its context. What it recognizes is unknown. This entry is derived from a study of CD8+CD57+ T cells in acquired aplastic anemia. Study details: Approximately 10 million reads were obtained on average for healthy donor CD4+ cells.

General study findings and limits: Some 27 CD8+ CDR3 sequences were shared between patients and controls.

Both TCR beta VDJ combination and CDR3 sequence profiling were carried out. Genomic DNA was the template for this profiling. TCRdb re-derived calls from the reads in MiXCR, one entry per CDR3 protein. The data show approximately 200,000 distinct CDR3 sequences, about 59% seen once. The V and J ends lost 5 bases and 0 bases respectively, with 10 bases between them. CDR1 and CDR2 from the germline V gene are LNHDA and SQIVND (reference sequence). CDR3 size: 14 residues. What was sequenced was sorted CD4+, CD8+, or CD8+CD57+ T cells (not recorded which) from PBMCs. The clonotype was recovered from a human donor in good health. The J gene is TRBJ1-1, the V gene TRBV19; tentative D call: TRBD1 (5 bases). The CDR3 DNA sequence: TGTGCCAGTAGTCTAGGGGTTATGAACACTGAAGCTTTCTTT. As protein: CASSLGVMNTEAFF.